The 20 T cell receptor beta chains given below trace back to one sample, sequenced in a study of somatic mutations in cytotoxic T cells in rheumatoid arthritis. Assay used: immunoSEQ multiplex PCR; TCRdb lists only in-frame clones, some missing. The table lists about 11,000 clones, approximately 82% of them singletons, with 8% to 9.5% in the top ten. The sequenced sample consisted of CD8+ T cells sorted from blood. The receptor source for this set is a woman in her fifties or sixties with rheumatoid arthritis.

This clone was picked up one time. The chain has TRBV4-3 and TRBJ2-2; maybe TRBD2 (6 bases). This CDR3 spans 14 amino acids. The V end was cut by 5 bases, the J end by 8 bases, with 15 bases between. CDR1 and CDR2 from the germline V gene are LGHNA and YSLEER. The chain's CDR3 is CASSSRLVWGELFF. CDR3 DNA sequence: TGCGCCAGCAGCTCCCGACTAGTGTGGGGGGAGCTGTTTTTT.

The chain employs TRBV7-6 and TRBJ2-5, with a weak D call TRBD2 (5 bases). Germline V gene data show CDR1 as SGHVS and CDR2 as FNYEAQ. This CDR3 region has 13 residues. The V gene lost 3 bases and the J gene lost 7 bases, with 12 bases spanning the gap. DNA of the CDR3: TGTGCCAGCAGCTTCTTAGGAGGAGGGACCCAGTACTTC. This encodes CASSFLGGGTQYF.

This chain links TRBV6-5 with TRBJ2-1; D not certain. Trimming pared 0 bases from V and 10 bases from J, leaving 10 bases between. The length of the CDR3 is 13 residues. Germline-derived CDR1 and CDR2 are MNHEY and SVGAGI. The CDR3 DNA reads as TGTGCCAGCAGTTACTCTATCCTCAGGGAGCAGTTCTTC. Amino acids: CASSYSILREQFF.

This sequence joins TRBV27 and TRBJ2-7, with D perhaps TRBD1 (5 bases). The CDR3 covers 13 residues. Between the trimmed V and J ends, which lost 6 bases and 0 bases, there was a span of 9 bases. Germline V gene data show CDR1 as MNHEY and CDR2 as SMNVEV (reference sequence). Here the CDR3 DNA reads TGTGCCAGCAGCCAACAGGCCTCCTACGAGCAGTACTTC. It encodes CASSQQASYEQYF.

The chain has TRBV29-1 and TRBJ2-1; no reliable D call. Germline CDR1 is SQVTM and CDR2 is ANQGSEA. Trimming left V 7 bases short and J 7 bases short, with 11 bases between. The CDR3 is 11 amino acids. CDR3 nucleotides: TGCAGCGGAGACGGGTCGAATGAGCAGTTCTTC. Translation gives CSGDGSNEQFF.

With regard to this clone: Mismatch with germline at one junction end may stem from a read error. The chain couples TRBV4-3 to TRBJ2-1; 12 nucleotides line up with TRBD2. Looked up from germline, CDR1 is LGHNA and CDR2 is YSLEER. CDR3 length: 17 residues. DNA for the CDR3: TGCGCCAGCAGCAAAGAGGAGAGGCTAGCGGGAGGGAATGAGCAGTTCTTC. Amino acid sequence: CASSKEERLAGGNEQFF.

The chain links TRBV6-5 to TRBJ2-7; D is unresolved. The germline V and J ends were trimmed by 2 bases and 3 bases, with 14 bases remaining between them. The CDR3 is 15 amino acids. Germline CDR1 MNHEY, CDR2 SVGAGI. This CDR3 reads CASSYQYDSIYEQYF. Here the CDR3 DNA reads TGTGCCAGCAGTTACCAATATGACTCAATCTACGAGCAGTACTTC.

The genes are TRBV7-6 and TRBJ2-7; no clear D gene. This CDR3 comprises 13 residues. CDR1 and CDR2 from the germline V gene are SGHVS and FNYEAQ. The germline V and J ends were trimmed by 2 bases and 0 bases, with 5 bases remaining between them. CDR3 DNA: TGTGCCAGCAGCTTAAGACTCTCCTACGAGCAGTACTTC. Translated: CASSLRLSYEQYF.

V gene TRBV19 combines with J gene TRBJ2-1; 9 bases map to TRBD2. This CDR3 comprises 16 residues. Per the germline V gene, CDR1 is LNHDA and CDR2 is SQIVND (reference sequence). After removal of 5 bases from V and 1 base from J, the junction contained 6 bases not matched to a gene. The CDR3 reads CASSPSSGTSYNEQFF. The CDR3 nucleotides read TGTGCCAGTAGTCCCTCTAGCGGGACGTCCTACAATGAGCAGTTCTTC.

This clone was detected a few times. The chain links TRBV29-1 to TRBJ2-1; TRBD2 aligns across 11 bases. CDR3 size: 18 residues. After removal of 1 base from V and 7 bases from J, the junction contained 15 bases not matched to a gene. From germline, CDR1 is SQVTM and CDR2 ANQGSEA. CDR3 sequence (DNA): TGCAGCGTTGAAGGGAGTGATTTTACTAGCGGGAGTACTAATGAGCAGTTCTTC. This encodes CSVEGSDFTSGSTNEQFF.

This chain links TRBV7-9 with TRBJ2-1; D unclear. CDR1 and CDR2 (germline): SEHNR, FQNEAQ (reference sequence). The length of the CDR3 is 16 residues. V lost 5 bases and J lost 7, with 21 bases in between. The CDR3 protein is CASSQPQRPTRNEQFF. CDR3 nucleotides: TGTGCCAGCAGCCAACCCCAGCGCCCCACGAGAAATGAGCAGTTCTTC.

This chain uses TRBV18 with TRBJ1-3; D gene unclear. The CDR3 has 11 residues. Trimming took off 8 bases at V and 6 bases at J, with 8 bases between the two ends. Germline assignment: CDR1 KGHSH and CDR2 LQKENI. This chain's CDR3 is CASPSENTIYF. DNA for the CDR3: TGTGCCAGCCCCTCAGAAAACACCATATATTTT.

The rearrangement links TRBV28 to TRBJ1-4; D perhaps matches TRBD1 (5 bases). Germline V CDR1 and CDR2: MDHEN, SYDVKM. The CDR3 contains 15 residues. V lost 5 bases and J 0 bases, leaving 10 bases between the germline ends. For the CDR3, the DNA is TGTGCCAGCAGTGCGGACACCTCAACTAATGAAAAACTGTTTTTT. Its translation: CASSADTSTNEKLFF.

The gene calls are TRBV7-8 and TRBJ1-2; TRBD1 is a possible D gene (6 bases). The V end was cut by 3 bases, the J end by 6 bases, with 14 bases between. CDR1 SGHVS and CDR2 FQNEAQ come from the germline V gene. CDR3 length equals 14 residues. CDR3: CASSLNPRTDGYTF. The CDR3 coding sequence is TGTGCCAGCAGCTTGAATCCAAGGACAGATGGCTACACCTTC.

The chain joins TRBV2 to TRBJ2-5; 9 nucleotides agree with TRBD2. V lost 2 bases and J lost 1; bases outside the gene matches: 8. Germline loops: CDR1 SNHLY, CDR2 FYNNEI. The CDR3 loop spans 17 amino acids. CDR3 coding DNA: TGTGCCAGCAGTGAATGGGTGGCGGGAGGGCCCCAAGAGACCCAGTACTTC. As protein: CASSEWVAGGPQETQYF. The whole variable domain, filled in from reference TRBV2 and TRBJ2-5, reads EPEVTQTPSHQVTQMGQEVILRCVPISNHLYFYWYRQILGQKVEFLVSFYNNEISEKSEIFDDQFSVERPDGSNFTLKIRSTKLEDSAMYFCASSEWVAGGPQETQYFGPGTRLLVL.

Only one count was recorded for this clone. The chain is built from TRBV7-9 and TRBJ2-5, with D unclear. Gene TRBJ2-7 matches the end of the DNA better, so the J call may be wrong. The CDR3 runs 16 residues. CDR1 and CDR2 from the germline V gene are SEHNR and FQNEAQ (reference sequence). CDR3 sequence (DNA): TGTGCCAGCAGCCCGAAAAGCGTAATTATTTTCTACGAGCAGTACTTC. Its translation: CASSPKSVIIFYEQYF.

This chain uses TRBV12-5 with TRBJ1-1; D is perhaps TRBD1 (6 bases). Trimming left V 5 bases short and J 6 bases short, with 10 bases between. This CDR3 contains 12 residues. Germline V lookup: CDR1 LGHNT, CDR2 FRNRAP. CDR3 in amino acids: CASGPGVPEAFF. DNA of the CDR3: TGTGCTAGTGGTCCAGGGGTTCCTGAAGCTTTCTTT.

This sequence joins TRBV11-2 and TRBJ2-7; no firm D call. V lost 1 base and J lost 4, with 8 bases in between. The CDR3 is 13 amino acids. CDR1 SGHAT and CDR2 FQNNGV come from the germline V gene. DNA of the CDR3: TGTGCCAGCAGCTTAGGGGCGCCGTACGAGCAGTACTTC. Amino acids: CASSLGAPYEQYF.

The genes are TRBV10-2 and TRBJ2-3; TRBD2 might be the D (6 bases). Trimming cost V 0 bases and J 3 bases, with 13 bases left between them. Germline V gene lookup returns CDR1 WSHSY and CDR2 SAAADI. This CDR3 is 16 amino acids long. The CDR3 protein is CASSESKGLATDTQYF. CDR3 nucleotides: TGCGCCAGCAGTGAGTCGAAGGGTCTAGCGACAGATACGCAGTATTTT.

The chain is built from TRBV11-2 and TRBJ2-7, with 8 bases fitting TRBD2. Unmatched junction bases numbered 10, after V lost 4 bases and J lost 2 bases. This CDR3 has 16 amino acids. Germline CDR1 SGHAT, CDR2 FQNNGV. CDR3 sequence reads: CASSSLGSGDPYEQYF. DNA for the CDR3: TGTGCCAGCAGCTCCCTGGGTAGCGGGGACCCCTACGAGCAGTACTTC.